The 9 T cell receptor beta chains reported below all come from one sample, sequenced in a study of T cell responses to AZD1222 COVID-19 vaccine. The repertoire was sequenced with immunoSEQ multiplex PCR; TCRdb's copy has only in-frame clones and lacks some. Of about 140,000 clones listed, over 65% are singletons. Sequenced here: peripheral blood, sampled on day 0 of AZD1222 vaccination. These receptors came from an adult in good health.

This clone was found once. This chain links TRBV5-4 with TRBJ1-1, with D possibly TRBD1 on 5 matching bases. V was cut by 4 bases and J by 1 base, with 17 bases left in between. Germline CDR1 reads SGHNT; CDR2 reads YYREEE (reference sequence). This CDR3 comprises 16 residues. CDR3 coding DNA: TGTGCCAGCAGCCGACAAAGCGGGGCCCCGAACACTGAAGCTTTCTTT. Amino acid sequence: CASSRQSGAPNTEAFF.

V is TRBV24-1 and J is TRBJ1-2, with 8 bases identical to TRBD1. Unmatched junction bases numbered 4, after V lost 3 bases and J lost 8 bases. The length of the CDR3 is 13 residues. CDR1 and CDR2 (germline): KGHDR, SFDVKD. The CDR3 DNA is TGTGCCACCAGTGATGGCAGGGGGCGCGGCTACACCTTC. It specifies CATSDGRGRGYTF.

This rearrangement joins TRBV9 to TRBJ1-5; a weak D match, TRBD1 (6 bases). This CDR3 comprises 14 residues. The germline V gene encodes CDR1 SGDLS and CDR2 YYNGEE. Trimming stripped 3 bases from V and 7 bases from J, with 14 bases between. The CDR3 coding sequence is TGTGCCAGCAGCGAGAGAGGGGGGGGCCAGCCCCAGCATTTT. Its translation: CASSERGGGQPQHF.

The chain combines TRBV5-1 with TRBJ1-1; D is unresolved. Trimming shortened V by 6 bases and J by 1 base, and 4 bases separated the two germline ends. The CDR3 covers 11 residues. Germline V gene data show CDR1 as SGHRS and CDR2 as YFSETQ. The CDR3 DNA follows: TGCGCCAGCATGGGGAACACTGAAGCTTTCTTT. Translated: CASMGNTEAFF.

This chain uses TRBV10-1 with TRBJ2-7; 10 bases match TRBD1. Unmatched junction bases numbered 1, after V lost 3 bases and J lost 2 bases. This CDR3 has 14 amino acids. Germline values: CDR1 WNHNN, CDR2 SYGVQD (reference sequence). The CDR3 loop is CASSDGTGAYEQYF. DNA of the CDR3: TGCGCCAGCAGTGACGGGACAGGGGCCTACGAGCAGTACTTC.

The chain uses TRBV28 and TRBJ2-7, with a weak D call TRBD1 (6 bases). This CDR3 comprises 14 residues. Germline CDR1 is MDHEN and CDR2 is SYDVKM. Trimming cost V 5 bases and J 2 bases, with 13 bases left between them. The CDR3 is CASSPGQTPYEQYF. The DNA for the CDR3 is TGTGCCAGCAGTCCAGGACAGACCCCCTACGAGCAGTACTTC.

V gene TRBV3-1 (or the pseudogene TRBV3-2) combines with J gene TRBJ1-1; D may be TRBD1 (6 bases). V was cut by 1 base and J by 3 bases, with 18 bases left in between. The CDR3 sequence is 17 residues long. Germline V lookup: CDR1 LGHDT, CDR2 YNNKEL (reference sequence). Here the CDR3 reads CASSQGLGGRRDTEAFF. Here the CDR3 DNA reads TGTGCCAGCAGCCAAGGCTTGGGGGGGCGTCGGGACACTGAAGCTTTCTTT.

V is TRBV12-3 or TRBV12-4 and J is TRBJ2-7, with TRBD1 matching over 7 bases. CDR3 length equals 13 residues. J was trimmed by 7 bases and V by 6 bases; bases with no gene match: 9. The CDR3 DNA follows: TGTGCCAGCAGCCAAAGACAGGGCCGGGAGCAGTACTTC. Translating it yields CASSQRQGREQYF.

This clone has only one observation. The V call is TRBV6-5, the J call TRBJ1-5; D is uncertain. The CDR3 has 13 residues. The germline gives CDR1 MNHEY, CDR2 SVGAGI. V was shortened by 5 bases and J by 6 bases, with 11 bases between the two germline ends. CDR3 protein: CASSRAVTQPQHF. CDR3 DNA sequence: TGTGCCAGCAGTAGGGCAGTTACTCAGCCCCAGCATTTT.